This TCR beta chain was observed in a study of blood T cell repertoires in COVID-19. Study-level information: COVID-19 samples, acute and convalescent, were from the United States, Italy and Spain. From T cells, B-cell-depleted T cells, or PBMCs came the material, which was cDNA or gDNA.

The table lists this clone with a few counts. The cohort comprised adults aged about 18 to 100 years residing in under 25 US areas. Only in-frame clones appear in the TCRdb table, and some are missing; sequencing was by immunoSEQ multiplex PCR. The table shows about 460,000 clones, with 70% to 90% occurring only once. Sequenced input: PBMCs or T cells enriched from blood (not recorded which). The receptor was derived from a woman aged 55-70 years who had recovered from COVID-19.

CDR3 sequence reads: CASSPGQGARGTQYF. CDR3 sequence (DNA): TGTGCCAGTAGTCCCGGACAGGGGGCTAGGGGGACCCAGTACTTC. The chain combines TRBV19 with TRBJ2-5, with TRBD1 identical over 11 bases. Per germline, CDR1 LNHDA and CDR2 SQIVND (reference sequence). The length of the CDR3 is 15 residues. With 5 bases clipped from V and 7 bases from J, the junction kept 9 bases outside the gene matches.